A selection of T cell receptor beta chains follows, all from one sample in a study of Ad26.COV2.S vaccination and SARS-CoV-2 variants. Clones were sequenced by immunoSEQ multiplex PCR, and TCRdb holds only the in-frame ones, with some missing. The sample shows 40,000 to 55,000 clones, 75% to 85% of them seen only once. The specimen was peripheral blood, collected after recovery from COVID-19. These receptors came from a human donor who had recovered from COVID-19. Both conserved end residues are part of each CDR3.

17 | TRBV5-1 | CASSFSRGPSSYNEQFF
15 | TRBV19 | CASSINREGLYGYTF
17 | TRBV19 | CASSLGTGSFLAGELFF
14 | TRBV3-1/TRBV3-2 | CASSDLGVNYEQYF
13 | TRBV10-2 | CASSDPGGSGYTF
12 | TRBV12-3/TRBV12-4 | CASSLLGGGYTF
14 | TRBV19 | CASTGQGNTGELFF
15 | TRBV6-1 | CASSEGRQGLGEAFF
13 | TRBV30 | CAWRGQGNSPLHF
15 | TRBV5-1 | CASSRFDGLNTEAFF
15 | TRBV5-6 | CASSPDGQGGNTIYF
11 | TRBV27 | CASMGGTEAFF
14 | TRBV5-1 | CASSFGQPNEKLFF
17 | TRBV15 | CATSRPFPGRSGNTIYF
17 | TRBV29-1 | CSVATGGFGGEGNTIYF
13 | TRBV19 | CASSLTGATPQHF
16 | TRBV20-1 | CSASPLLAGGDETQYF
13 | TRBV12-3/TRBV12-4 | CASSLKGFYGYTF
14 | TRBV18 | CASSRSGSQETQYF
12 | TRBV30 | CAWTLGNTEAFF
15 | TRBV6-5 | CASSLLSQGSTEAFF
13 | TRBV18 | CASSQAANYGYTF
12 | TRBV6-5 | CASSQQAYGYTF
13 | TRBV30 | CAWSGDRSYGYTF
14 | TRBV10-2 | CASKGTSVTGELFF
18 | TRBV4-2 | CASSQDPVTSGIGGEQFF
15 | TRBV30 | CAWSRDSGSGNTIYF